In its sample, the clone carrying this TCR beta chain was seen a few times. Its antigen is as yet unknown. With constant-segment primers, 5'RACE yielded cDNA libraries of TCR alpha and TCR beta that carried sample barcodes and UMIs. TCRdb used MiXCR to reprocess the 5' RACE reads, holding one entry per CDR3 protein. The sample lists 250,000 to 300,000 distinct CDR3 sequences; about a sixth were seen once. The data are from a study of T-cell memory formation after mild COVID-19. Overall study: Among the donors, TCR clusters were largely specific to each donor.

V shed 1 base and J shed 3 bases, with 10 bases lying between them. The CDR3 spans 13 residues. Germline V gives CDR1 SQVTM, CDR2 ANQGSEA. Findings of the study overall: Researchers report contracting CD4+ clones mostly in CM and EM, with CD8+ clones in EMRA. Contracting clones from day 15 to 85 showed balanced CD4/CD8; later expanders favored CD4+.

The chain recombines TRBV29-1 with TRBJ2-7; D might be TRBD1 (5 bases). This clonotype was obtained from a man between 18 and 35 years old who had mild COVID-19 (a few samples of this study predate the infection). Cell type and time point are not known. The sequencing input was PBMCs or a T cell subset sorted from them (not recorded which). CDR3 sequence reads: CSVEAPGHYEQYF. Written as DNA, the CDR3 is TGCAGCGTTGAAGCCCCCGGACACTACGAGCAGTACTTC.